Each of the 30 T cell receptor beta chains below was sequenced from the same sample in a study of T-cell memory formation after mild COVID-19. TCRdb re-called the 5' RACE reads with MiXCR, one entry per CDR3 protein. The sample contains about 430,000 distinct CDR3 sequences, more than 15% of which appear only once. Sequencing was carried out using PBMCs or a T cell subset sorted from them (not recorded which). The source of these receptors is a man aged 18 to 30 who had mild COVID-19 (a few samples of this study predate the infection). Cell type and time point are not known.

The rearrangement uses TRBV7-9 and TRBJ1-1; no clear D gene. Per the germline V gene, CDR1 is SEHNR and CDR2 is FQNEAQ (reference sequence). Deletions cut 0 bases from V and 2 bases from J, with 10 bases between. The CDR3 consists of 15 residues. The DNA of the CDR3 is TGTGCCAGCAGCTTAGCTGTGAGAAGTAACACTGAAGCTTTCTTT. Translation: CASSLAVRSNTEAFF. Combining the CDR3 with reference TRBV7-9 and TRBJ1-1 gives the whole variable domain DTGVSQNPRHKITKRGQNVTFRCDPISEHNRLYWYRQTLGQGPEFLTYFQNEAQLEKSRLLSDRFSAERPKGSFSTLEIQRTEQGDSAMYLCASSLAVRSNTEAFFGQGTRLTVV.

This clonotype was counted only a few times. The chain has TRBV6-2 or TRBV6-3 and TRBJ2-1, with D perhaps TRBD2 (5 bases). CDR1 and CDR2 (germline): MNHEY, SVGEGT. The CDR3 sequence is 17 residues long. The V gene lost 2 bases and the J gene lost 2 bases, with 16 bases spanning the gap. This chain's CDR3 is CASSYREGLNAYNEQFF. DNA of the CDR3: TGTGCCAGCAGTTACCGCGAGGGCCTCAACGCCTACAATGAGCAGTTCTTC.

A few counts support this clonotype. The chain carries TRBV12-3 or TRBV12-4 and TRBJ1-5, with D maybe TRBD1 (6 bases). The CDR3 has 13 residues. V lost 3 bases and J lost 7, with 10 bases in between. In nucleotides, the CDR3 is TGTGCCAGCAGTTTTGACAGGCTCCAGCCCCAGCATTTT. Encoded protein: CASSFDRLQPQHF.

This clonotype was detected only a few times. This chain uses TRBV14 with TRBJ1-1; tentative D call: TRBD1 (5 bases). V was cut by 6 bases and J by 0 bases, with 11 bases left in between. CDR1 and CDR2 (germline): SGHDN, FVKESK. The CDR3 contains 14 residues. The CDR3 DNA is TGTGCCAGCAGGCCGACAGTTATGAACACTGAAGCTTTCTTT. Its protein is CASRPTVMNTEAFF.

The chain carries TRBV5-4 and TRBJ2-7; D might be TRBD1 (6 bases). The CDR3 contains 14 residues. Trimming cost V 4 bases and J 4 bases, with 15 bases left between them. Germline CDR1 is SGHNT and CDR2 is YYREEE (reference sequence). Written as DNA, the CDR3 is TGTGCCAGCAGCCGAGATAGGACAGCGTACGAGCAGTACGTC. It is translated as CASSRDRTAYEQYV.

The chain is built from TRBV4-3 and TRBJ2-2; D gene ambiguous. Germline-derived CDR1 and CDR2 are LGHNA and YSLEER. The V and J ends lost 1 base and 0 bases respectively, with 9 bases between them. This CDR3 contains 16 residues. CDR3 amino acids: CASSQAHVPNTGELFF. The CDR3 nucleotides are TGCGCCAGCAGCCAAGCCCATGTCCCGAACACCGGGGAGCTGTTTTTT.

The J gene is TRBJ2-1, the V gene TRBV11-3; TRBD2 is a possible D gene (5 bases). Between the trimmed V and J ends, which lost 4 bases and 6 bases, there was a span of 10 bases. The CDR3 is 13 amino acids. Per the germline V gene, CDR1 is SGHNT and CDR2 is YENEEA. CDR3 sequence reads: CASSSGGFNEQFF. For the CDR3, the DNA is TGTGCCAGCAGCTCAGGAGGCTTCAATGAGCAGTTCTTC.

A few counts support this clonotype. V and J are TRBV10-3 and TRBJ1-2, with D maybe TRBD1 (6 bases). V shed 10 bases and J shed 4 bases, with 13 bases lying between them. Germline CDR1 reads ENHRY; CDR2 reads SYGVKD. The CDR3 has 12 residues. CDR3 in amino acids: CATEGGFYGYTF. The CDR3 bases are TGTGCCACCGAGGGGGGGTTCTATGGCTACACCTTC.

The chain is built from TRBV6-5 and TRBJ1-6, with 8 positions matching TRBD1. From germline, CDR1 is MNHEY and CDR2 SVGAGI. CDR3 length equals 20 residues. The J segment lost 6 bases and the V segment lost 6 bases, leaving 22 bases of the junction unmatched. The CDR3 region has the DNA TGTGCCAGCAGACCAACAAACTTCCAGGGGGCGTTCGGGTTTAATTCACCCCTCCACTTT. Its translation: CASRPTNFQGAFGFNSPLHF.

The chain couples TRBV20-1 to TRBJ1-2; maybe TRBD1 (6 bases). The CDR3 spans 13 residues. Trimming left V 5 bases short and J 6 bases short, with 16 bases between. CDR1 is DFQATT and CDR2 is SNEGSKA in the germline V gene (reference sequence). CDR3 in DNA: TGCAGTGCTCTACTTTGGACAGTCCATGGCTACACCTTC. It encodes CSALLWTVHGYTF.

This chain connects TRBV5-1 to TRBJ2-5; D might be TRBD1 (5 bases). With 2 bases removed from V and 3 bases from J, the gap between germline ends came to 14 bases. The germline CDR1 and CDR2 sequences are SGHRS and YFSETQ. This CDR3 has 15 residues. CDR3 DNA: TGCGCCAGCAGCTTTTCAGGGTCCTTAAAAGAGACCCAGTACTTC. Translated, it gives CASSFSGSLKETQYF.

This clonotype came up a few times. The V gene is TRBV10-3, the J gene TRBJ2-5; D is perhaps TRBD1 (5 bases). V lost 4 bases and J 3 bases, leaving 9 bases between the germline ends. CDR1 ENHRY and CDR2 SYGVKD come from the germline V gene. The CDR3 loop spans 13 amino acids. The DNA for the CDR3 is TGTGCCATCAGTGCCAGGGTGGAAGAGACCCAGTACTTC. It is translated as CAISARVEETQYF.

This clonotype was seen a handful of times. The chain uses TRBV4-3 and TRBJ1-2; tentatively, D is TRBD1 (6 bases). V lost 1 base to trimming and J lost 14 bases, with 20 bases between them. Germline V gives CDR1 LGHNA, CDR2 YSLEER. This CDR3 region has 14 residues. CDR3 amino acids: CASSQGVPTGGETF. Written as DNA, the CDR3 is TGCGCCAGCAGCCAAGGGGTACCGACAGGCGGCGAGACCTTC.

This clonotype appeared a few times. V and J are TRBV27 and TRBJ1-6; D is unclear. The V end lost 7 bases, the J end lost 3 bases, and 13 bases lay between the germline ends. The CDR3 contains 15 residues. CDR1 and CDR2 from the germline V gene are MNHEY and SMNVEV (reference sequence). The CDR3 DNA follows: TGTGCCAGCACCTCTTTGCAGGTCTATAATTCACCCCTCCACTTT. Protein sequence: CASTSLQVYNSPLHF.

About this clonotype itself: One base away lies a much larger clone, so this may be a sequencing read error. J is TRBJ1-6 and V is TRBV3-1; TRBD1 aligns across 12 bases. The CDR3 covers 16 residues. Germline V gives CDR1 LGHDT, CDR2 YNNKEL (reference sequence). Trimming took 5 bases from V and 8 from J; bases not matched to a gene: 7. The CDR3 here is CASSIRDRGLYSPLHF. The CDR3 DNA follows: TGTGCCAGCAGCATAAGGGACAGGGGGCTCTATTCACCCCTCCACTTT.

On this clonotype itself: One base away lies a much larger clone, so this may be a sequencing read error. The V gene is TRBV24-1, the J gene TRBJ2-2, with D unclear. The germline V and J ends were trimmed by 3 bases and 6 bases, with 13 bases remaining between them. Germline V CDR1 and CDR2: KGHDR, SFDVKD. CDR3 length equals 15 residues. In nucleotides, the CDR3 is TGTGCCACCAGTGATCCAGTGGGCGCCGCCGGGGAGCTGTTTTTT. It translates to CATSDPVGAAGELFF.

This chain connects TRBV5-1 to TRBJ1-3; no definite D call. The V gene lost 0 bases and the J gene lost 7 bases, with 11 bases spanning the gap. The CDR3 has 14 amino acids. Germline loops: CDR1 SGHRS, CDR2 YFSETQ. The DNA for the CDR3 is TGCGCCAGCAGCTTGGCCGGCCCGTTGAACACCATATATTTT. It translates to CASSLAGPLNTIYF.

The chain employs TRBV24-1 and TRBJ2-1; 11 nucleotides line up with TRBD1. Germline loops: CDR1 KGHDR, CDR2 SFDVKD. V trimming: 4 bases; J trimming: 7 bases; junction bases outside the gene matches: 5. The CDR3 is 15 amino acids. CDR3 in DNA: TGTGCCACCAGTGACCTGGGACAGGGGGTAAATGAGCAGTTCTTC. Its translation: CATSDLGQGVNEQFF.

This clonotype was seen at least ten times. The CDR3 DNA is TGCGCCAGCAGCTTGGATAAGCGGGTCCATGGCACAGATACGCAGTATTTT. This translates into CASSLDKRVHGTDTQYF. The chain joins TRBV5-1 to TRBJ2-3; TRBD2 is a possible D gene (6 bases). The CDR3 is made up of 17 amino acids. V was clipped by 0 bases and J by 1 base, with 15 bases between them. Germline CDR1 is SGHRS and CDR2 is YFSETQ.

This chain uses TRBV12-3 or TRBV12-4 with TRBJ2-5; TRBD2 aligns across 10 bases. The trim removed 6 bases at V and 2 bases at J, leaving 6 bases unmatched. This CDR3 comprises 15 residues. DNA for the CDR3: TGTGCCAGCAGCCCTTCTAGCGGGGGACAAGAGACCCAGTACTTC. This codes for CASSPSSGGQETQYF.

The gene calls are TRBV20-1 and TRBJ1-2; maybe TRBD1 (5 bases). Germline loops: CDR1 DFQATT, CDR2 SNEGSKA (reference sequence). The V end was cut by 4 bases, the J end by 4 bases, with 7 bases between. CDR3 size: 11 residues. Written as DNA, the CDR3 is TGCAGTGCTAATACAGGCTATGGCTACACCTTC. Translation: CSANTGYGYTF.

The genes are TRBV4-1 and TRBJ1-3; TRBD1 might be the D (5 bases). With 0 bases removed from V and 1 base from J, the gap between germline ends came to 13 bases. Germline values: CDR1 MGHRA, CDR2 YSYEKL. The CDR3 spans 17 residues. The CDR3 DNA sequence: TGCGCCAGCAGCCAAGATCCTCCTGGGGGATCTGGAAACACCATATATTTT. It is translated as CASSQDPPGGSGNTIYF.

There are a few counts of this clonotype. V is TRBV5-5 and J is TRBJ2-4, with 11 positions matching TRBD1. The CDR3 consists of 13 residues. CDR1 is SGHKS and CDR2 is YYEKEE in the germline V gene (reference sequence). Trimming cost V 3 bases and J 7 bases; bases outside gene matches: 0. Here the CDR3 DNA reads TGTGCCAGCAGCTGGGACAGGGGGAACATTCAGTACTTC. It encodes CASSWDRGNIQYF.

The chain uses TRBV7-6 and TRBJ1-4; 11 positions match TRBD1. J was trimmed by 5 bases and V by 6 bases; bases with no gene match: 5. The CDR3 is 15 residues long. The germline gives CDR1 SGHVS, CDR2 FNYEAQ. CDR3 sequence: CASRPRTGGNEKLFF. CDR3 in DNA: TGTGCCAGCAGACCTAGGACAGGGGGCAATGAAAAACTGTTTTTT.

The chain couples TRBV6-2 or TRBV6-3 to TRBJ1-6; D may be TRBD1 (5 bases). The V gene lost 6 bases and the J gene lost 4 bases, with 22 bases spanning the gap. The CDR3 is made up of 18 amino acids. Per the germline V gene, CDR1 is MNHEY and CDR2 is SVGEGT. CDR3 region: CASSADPKTGRYNSPLHF. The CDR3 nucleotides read TGTGCCAGCAGCGCCGACCCTAAGACGGGACGGTATAATTCACCCCTCCACTTT.

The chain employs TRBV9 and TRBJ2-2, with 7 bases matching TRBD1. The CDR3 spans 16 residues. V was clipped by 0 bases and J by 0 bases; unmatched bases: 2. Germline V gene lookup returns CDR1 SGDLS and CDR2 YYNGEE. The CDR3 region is CASSVAGTANTGELFF. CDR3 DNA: TGTGCCAGCAGCGTAGCCGGGACAGCGAACACCGGGGAGCTGTTTTTT.

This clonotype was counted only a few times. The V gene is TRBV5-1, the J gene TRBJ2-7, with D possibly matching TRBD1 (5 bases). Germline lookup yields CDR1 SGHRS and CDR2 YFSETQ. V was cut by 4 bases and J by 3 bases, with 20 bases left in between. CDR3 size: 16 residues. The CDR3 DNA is TGCGCCAGCAGCCCGACCCGTCCCAGGGTGTTCTACGAGCAGTACTTC. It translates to CASSPTRPRVFYEQYF.

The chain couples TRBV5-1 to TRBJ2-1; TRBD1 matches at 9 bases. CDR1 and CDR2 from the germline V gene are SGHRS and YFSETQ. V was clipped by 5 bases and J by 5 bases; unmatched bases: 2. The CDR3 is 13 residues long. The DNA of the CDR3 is TGCGCCAGCAGACAGGGGGCTAACAATGAGCAGTTCTTC. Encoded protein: CASRQGANNEQFF. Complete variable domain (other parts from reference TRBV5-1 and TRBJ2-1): KAGVTQTPRYLIKTRGQQVTLSCSPISGHRSVSWYQQTPGQGLQFLFEYFSETQRNKGNFPGRFSGRQFSNSRSEMNVSTLELGDSALYLCASRQGANNEQFFGPGTRLTVL.

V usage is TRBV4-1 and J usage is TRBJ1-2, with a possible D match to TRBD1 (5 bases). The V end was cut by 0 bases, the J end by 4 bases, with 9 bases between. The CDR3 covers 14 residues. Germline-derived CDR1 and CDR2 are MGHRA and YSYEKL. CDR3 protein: CASSQDRGFYGYTF. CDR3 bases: TGCGCCAGCAGCCAAGACCGGGGCTTCTATGGCTACACCTTC.

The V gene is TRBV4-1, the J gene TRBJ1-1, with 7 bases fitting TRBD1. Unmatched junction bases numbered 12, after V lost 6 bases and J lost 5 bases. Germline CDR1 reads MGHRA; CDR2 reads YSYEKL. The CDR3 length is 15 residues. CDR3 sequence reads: CASRVLYDRVTEAFF. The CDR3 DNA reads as TGCGCCAGCAGGGTTCTCTATGACAGGGTTACTGAAGCTTTCTTT.